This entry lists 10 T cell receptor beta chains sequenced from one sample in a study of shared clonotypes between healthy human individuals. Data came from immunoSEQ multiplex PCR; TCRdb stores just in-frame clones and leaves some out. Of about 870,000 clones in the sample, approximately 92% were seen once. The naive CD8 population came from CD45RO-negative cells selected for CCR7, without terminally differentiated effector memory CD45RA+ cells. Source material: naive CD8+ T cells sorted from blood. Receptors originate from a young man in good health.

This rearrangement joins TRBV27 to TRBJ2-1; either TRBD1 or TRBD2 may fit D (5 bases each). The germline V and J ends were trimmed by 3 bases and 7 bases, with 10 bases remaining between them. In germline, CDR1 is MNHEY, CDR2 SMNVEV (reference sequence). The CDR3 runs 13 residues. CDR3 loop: CASSLGELNEQFF. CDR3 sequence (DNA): TGTGCCAGCAGTTTGGGGGAACTGAATGAGCAGTTCTTC.

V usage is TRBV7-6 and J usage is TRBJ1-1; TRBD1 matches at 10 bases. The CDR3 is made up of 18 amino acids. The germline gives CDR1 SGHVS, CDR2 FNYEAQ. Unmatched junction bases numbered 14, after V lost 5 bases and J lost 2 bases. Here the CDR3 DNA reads TGTGCCAGCAGCGACGTTCTCCGGGACAGGGGAAGAAACACTGAAGCTTTCTTT. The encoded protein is CASSDVLRDRGRNTEAFF.

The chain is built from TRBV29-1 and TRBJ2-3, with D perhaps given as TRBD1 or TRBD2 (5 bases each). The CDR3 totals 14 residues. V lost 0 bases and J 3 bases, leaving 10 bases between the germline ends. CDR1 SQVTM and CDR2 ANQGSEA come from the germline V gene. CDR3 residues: CSVEERGVTDTQYF. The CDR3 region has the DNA TGCAGCGTTGAAGAGAGAGGGGTGACAGATACGCAGTATTTT.

The CDR3 bases are TGTGCCAGCAGCCAACCCGGATACTCTGGAAACACCATATATTTT. Protein: CASSQPGYSGNTIYF. The J gene is TRBJ1-3, the V gene TRBV4-2, with D hard to call. Germline values: CDR1 LGHNA, CDR2 YNFKEQ. The CDR3 totals 15 residues. The V end was cut by 2 bases, the J end by 0 bases, with 8 bases between.

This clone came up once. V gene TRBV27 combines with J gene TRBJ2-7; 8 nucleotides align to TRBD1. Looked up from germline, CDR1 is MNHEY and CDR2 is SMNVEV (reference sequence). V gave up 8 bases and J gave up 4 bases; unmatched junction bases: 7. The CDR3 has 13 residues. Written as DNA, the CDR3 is TGTGCCAGCTCGGACAGGGTTTTATACGAGCAGTACTTC. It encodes CASSDRVLYEQYF.

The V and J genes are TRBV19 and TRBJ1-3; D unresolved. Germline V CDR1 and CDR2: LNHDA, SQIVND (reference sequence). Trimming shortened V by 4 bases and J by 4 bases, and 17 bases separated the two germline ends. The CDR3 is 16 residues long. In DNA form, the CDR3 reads TGTGCCAGTAGTACTGATAAGTTACAGTACGGAAACACCATATATTTT. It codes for CASSTDKLQYGNTIYF.

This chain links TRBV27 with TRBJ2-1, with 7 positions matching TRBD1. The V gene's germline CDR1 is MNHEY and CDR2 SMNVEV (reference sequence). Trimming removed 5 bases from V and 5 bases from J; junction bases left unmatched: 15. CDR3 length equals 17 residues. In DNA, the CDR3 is TGTGCCAGCAGTCAACAAGCCGGGACAGAAATTCACAATGAGCAGTTCTTC. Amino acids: CASSQQAGTEIHNEQFF.

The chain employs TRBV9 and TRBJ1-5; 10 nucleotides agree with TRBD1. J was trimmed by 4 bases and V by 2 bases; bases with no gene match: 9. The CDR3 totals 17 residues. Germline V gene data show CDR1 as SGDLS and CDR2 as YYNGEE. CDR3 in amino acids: CASSVDRGRLSNQPQHF. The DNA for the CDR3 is TGTGCCAGCAGCGTTGACAGGGGGCGTCTCTCTAATCAGCCCCAGCATTTT.

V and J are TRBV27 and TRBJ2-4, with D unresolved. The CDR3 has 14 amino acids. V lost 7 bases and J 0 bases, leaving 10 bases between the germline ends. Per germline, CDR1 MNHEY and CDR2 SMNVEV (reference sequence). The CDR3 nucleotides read TGTGCCAGCAAAAACTCTCTAGCCAAAAACATTCAGTACTTC. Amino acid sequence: CASKNSLAKNIQYF.

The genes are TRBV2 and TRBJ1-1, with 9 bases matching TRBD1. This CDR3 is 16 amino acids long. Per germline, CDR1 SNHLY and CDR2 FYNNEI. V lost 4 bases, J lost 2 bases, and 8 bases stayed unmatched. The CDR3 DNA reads TGTGCCAGCAGTGCACACCGGGACAGGGTCAACACTGAAGCTTTCTTT. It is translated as CASSAHRDRVNTEAFF. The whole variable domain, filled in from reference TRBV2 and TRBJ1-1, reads EPEVTQTPSHQVTQMGQEVILRCVPISNHLYFYWYRQILGQKVEFLVSFYNNEISEKSEIFDDQFSVERPDGSNFTLKIRSTKLEDSAMYFCASSAHRDRVNTEAFFGQGTRLTVV.